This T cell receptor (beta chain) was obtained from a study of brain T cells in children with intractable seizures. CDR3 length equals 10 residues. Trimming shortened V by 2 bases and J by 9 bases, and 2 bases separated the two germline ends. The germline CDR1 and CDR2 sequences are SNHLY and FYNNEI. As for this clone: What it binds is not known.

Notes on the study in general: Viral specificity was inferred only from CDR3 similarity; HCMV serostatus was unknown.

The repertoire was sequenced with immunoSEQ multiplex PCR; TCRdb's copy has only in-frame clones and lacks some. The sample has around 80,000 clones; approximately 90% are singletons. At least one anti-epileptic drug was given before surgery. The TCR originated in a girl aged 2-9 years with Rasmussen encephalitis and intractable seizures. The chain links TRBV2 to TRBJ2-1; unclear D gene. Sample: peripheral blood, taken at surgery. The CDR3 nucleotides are TGTGCCAGCAGTGAAAGTGAGCAGTTCTTC. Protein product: CASSESEQFF.